The next 32 T cell receptor beta chains were all read from a single sample in a study of T cell repertoires in cytomegalovirus infection. TCRdb passed the reads through MiXCR, listing each CDR3 protein once. The data hold around 260,000 distinct CDR3 sequences, with around 9% observed a single time. Source material: PBMCs. These TCRs come from a human donor in good health (CMV status not recorded). Some clones in this sample may be carry-over from other donors' samples.

This clonotype was counted at least ten times. The chain couples TRBV7-2 to TRBJ1-5, with D unclear. V shed 4 bases and J shed 5 bases, with 15 bases lying between them. There are 15 residues in the CDR3. CDR1 is SGHTA, CDR2 FQGNSA, per germline. For the CDR3, the DNA is TGTGCCAGCAGCTCCCTAGACATCAACGATCAGCCCCAGCATTTT. Amino acid sequence: CASSSLDINDQPQHF.

This clonotype has ten or more counts. The chain combines TRBV7-6 with TRBJ1-5; the D is unclear. Trimming left V 5 bases short and J 3 bases short, with 14 bases between. This CDR3 region has 15 residues. Germline V gives CDR1 SGHVS, CDR2 FNYEAQ. The CDR3 sequence is CASSPLSRDNQPQHF. The CDR3 DNA sequence: TGTGCCAGCAGCCCCCTGAGCCGAGACAATCAGCCCCAGCATTTT.

This clonotype occurred many times. This rearrangement joins TRBV5-6 to TRBJ1-6; 8 bases match TRBD1. CDR1 and CDR2 from the germline V gene are SGHDT and YYEEEE. There are 17 residues in the CDR3. V lost 4 bases to trimming and J lost 5 bases; unmatched junction nucleotides: 11. CDR3 residues: CASSPQAGTGNNSPLHF. CDR3 coding DNA: TGTGCCAGCAGCCCCCAAGCGGGGACAGGAAATAATTCACCCCTCCACTTT.

The chain couples TRBV7-2 to TRBJ2-2; D perhaps matches TRBD2 (5 bases). Germline values: CDR1 SGHTA, CDR2 FQGNSA. The length of the CDR3 is 15 residues. Deletions cut 7 bases from V and 3 bases from J, with 15 bases between. The CDR3, as DNA: TGTGCCAGCACCCGTTGGGGAGATTACACCGGGGAGCTGTTTTTT. Residues: CASTRWGDYTGELFF.

V is TRBV11-3 and J is TRBJ2-3, with D tentatively TRBD2 (5 bases). Trimming removed 1 base at V and 5 bases at J, with 10 bases between. Germline CDR1 reads SGHNT; CDR2 reads YENEEA. This CDR3 spans 14 amino acids. The CDR3 here is CASSLVAPIDTQYF. Written as DNA, the CDR3 is TGTGCCAGCAGCTTAGTAGCGCCCATAGATACGCAGTATTTT.

In this sample, this clonotype turned up a few times. This rearrangement joins TRBV6-1 to TRBJ2-7, with D possibly being TRBD1 or TRBD2 (6 bases each). V lost 2 bases, J lost 5 bases, and 19 bases lay in between. From germline, CDR1 is MNHNS and CDR2 SASEGT. There are 16 residues in the CDR3. CDR3 amino acids: CASSEKGGDTSNEQYF. The DNA for the CDR3 is TGTGCCAGCAGTGAAAAGGGCGGGGACACATCTAACGAGCAGTACTTC.

Many counts were recorded for this clonotype. The rearrangement links TRBV7-2 to TRBJ2-1; D is ambiguous. CDR1 is SGHTA, CDR2 FQGNSA, per germline. The CDR3 sequence is 15 residues long. The ends were cut back, 0 bases at V and 0 bases at J, with 6 bases in the middle. In DNA form, the CDR3 reads TGTGCCAGCAGCTTAGCTATAAGCTCCTACAATGAGCAGTTCTTC. It encodes CASSLAISSYNEQFF. Full variable domain (outside the CDR3, taken from reference TRBV7-2 and TRBJ2-1): GAGVSQSPSNKVTEKGKDVELRCDPISGHTALYWYRQSLGQGLEFLIYFQGNSAPDKSGLPSDRFSAERTGGSVSTLTIQRTQQEDSAVYLCASSLAISSYNEQFFGPGTRLTVL.

This clonotype was counted ten times or more. The chain is built from TRBV12-3 or TRBV12-4 and TRBJ1-1; 9 nucleotides agree with TRBD1. The V gene end was trimmed by 0 bases and the J gene end by 4 bases; junction bases not matched to a gene: 3. This CDR3 region has 15 residues. The CDR3 sequence is CASSLAQGAGTEAFF. Here the CDR3 DNA reads TGTGCCAGCAGTTTAGCACAGGGGGCCGGCACTGAAGCTTTCTTT.

This clonotype was counted at least ten times. The gene calls are TRBV7-2 and TRBJ1-5; 7 positions agree with TRBD1. Germline lookup yields CDR1 SGHTA and CDR2 FQGNSA. This CDR3 is 20 amino acids long. The ends lost 5 bases at V and 0 bases at J; junction bases unmatched: 19. CDR3 sequence (DNA): TGTGCCAGCAGCCCCCGGGGCATGGGACAGACATCATATAGCAATCAGCCCCAGCATTTT. It is translated as CASSPRGMGQTSYSNQPQHF.

The chain links TRBV7-9 to TRBJ2-5, with D perhaps TRBD1 or TRBD2 (6 bases each). V lost 5 bases, J lost 3 bases, and 13 bases lay in between. The CDR3 runs 14 residues. Germline loops: CDR1 SEHNR, CDR2 FQNEAQ (reference sequence). CDR3 bases: TGTGCCAGCAGCAGGGGGGTAGAAAAAGAGACCCAGTACTTC. Protein sequence: CASSRGVEKETQYF.

This clonotype was observed many times. The V gene is TRBV11-2, the J gene TRBJ2-7; the D is unclear. Germline CDR1 and CDR2: SGHAT and FQNNGV. Deletions cut 6 bases from V and 1 base from J, with 10 bases between. The CDR3 covers 13 residues. In nucleotides, the CDR3 is TGTGCCAGCAGAATGACCCCATCCTACGAGCAGTACTTC. This gives the protein CASRMTPSYEQYF.

This clonotype was counted between two and nine times. The chain uses TRBV11-2 and TRBJ2-1; the match to TRBD2 covers 14 bases. Germline-derived CDR1 and CDR2 are SGHAT and FQNNGV. The CDR3 covers 14 residues. V shed 5 bases and J 11 bases; nucleotides not matched to a gene: 5. The CDR3 region has the DNA TGTGCCAGCAGCCTGGGACTAGCGGGAGTAAAGCAGTTCTTC. It specifies CASSLGLAGVKQFF. The whole variable domain, filled in from reference TRBV11-2 and TRBJ2-1, reads EAGVAQSPRYKIIEKRQSVAFWCNPISGHATLYWYQQILGQGPKLLIQFQNNGVVDDSQLPKDRFSAERLKGVDSTLKIQPAKLEDSAVYLCASSLGLAGVKQFFGPGTRLTVL.

This clonotype was found many times. The gene calls are TRBV25-1 and TRBJ1-1; D unclear. V was clipped by 1 base and J by 9 bases, with 12 bases between them. Germline CDR1 MGHDK, CDR2 SYGVNS. The CDR3 spans 13 residues. The CDR3 is CASSEWGTLKAFF. Written as DNA, the CDR3 is TGTGCCAGCAGTGAATGGGGAACGTTGAAAGCTTTCTTT.

The chain has TRBV7-9 and TRBJ2-5, with TRBD1 as a possible D gene (5 bases). There are 15 residues in the CDR3. CDR1 SEHNR and CDR2 FQNEAQ come from the germline V gene (reference sequence). V lost 7 bases and J 5 bases, leaving 20 bases between the germline ends. The CDR3 DNA is TGTGCCAGCAACCCGGCAGGGAACCCTCAGGAGACCCAGTACTTC. This codes for CASNPAGNPQETQYF.

Many counts were recorded for this clonotype. The gene calls are TRBV29-1 and TRBJ2-5; D remains ambiguous. Germline values: CDR1 SQVTM, CDR2 ANQGSEA. The CDR3 contains 11 residues. V was pared by 7 bases and J by 5 bases, with 11 bases between. The CDR3 DNA reads TGCAGCGCCGCAGTTACTGAGACCCAGTACTTC. It is translated as CSAAVTETQYF.

This clonotype was detected many times. The chain uses TRBV10-3 and TRBJ2-7; D is possibly TRBD2 (5 bases). CDR1 ENHRY and CDR2 SYGVKD come from the germline V gene. The CDR3 contains 14 residues. Between the trimmed V and J ends, which lost 6 bases and 4 bases, there was a span of 16 bases. CDR3 sequence: CAISGGGTGYEQYF. The CDR3 DNA reads as TGTGCCATCAGCGGAGGAGGAACTGGTTACGAGCAGTACTTC.

This clonotype was counted ten times or more. This chain links TRBV19 with TRBJ1-5; D perhaps matches TRBD1 (5 bases). The CDR3 runs to 18 residues. The V end was cut by 2 bases, the J end by 1 base, with 18 bases between. The germline CDR1 and CDR2 sequences are LNHDA and SQIVND (reference sequence). The CDR3 region is CASSISPLQGISNQPQHF. Here the CDR3 DNA reads TGTGCCAGTAGTATATCCCCCCTCCAGGGTATCAGCAATCAGCCCCAGCATTTT. Using reference TRBV19 and TRBJ1-5 for the parts outside the CDR3, the full variable domain is DGGITQSPKYLFRKEGQNVTLSCEQNLNHDAMYWYRQDPGQGLRLIYYSQIVNDFQKGDIAEGYSVSREKKESFPLTVTSAQKNPTAFYLCASSISPLQGISNQPQHFGDGTRLSIL.

Ten or more counts support this clonotype. This chain joins TRBV7-2 and TRBJ2-1; D is ambiguous. The CDR3 loop spans 14 amino acids. V was cut by 0 bases and J by 4 bases, with 7 bases left in between. CDR1 is SGHTA and CDR2 is FQGNSA in the germline V gene. The CDR3 reads CASSLAQRYNEQFF. The CDR3, as DNA: TGTGCCAGCAGCTTAGCCCAAAGATACAATGAGCAGTTCTTC.

This clonotype was observed a few times. DNA for the CDR3: TGTGCCAGCAGCACCCAGGGGATCAATCAGCCCCAGCATTTT. Amino acid sequence: CASSTQGINQPQHF. This sequence joins TRBV7-6 and TRBJ1-5; the D gene is possibly TRBD1 (6 bases). CDR1 SGHVS and CDR2 FNYEAQ come from the germline V gene. Trimming cost V 5 bases and J 3 bases, with 11 bases left between them. This CDR3 contains 14 residues.

This clonotype was counted at least ten times. This chain connects TRBV6-1 to TRBJ2-5, with 7 bases fitting TRBD2. There are 13 residues in the CDR3. Germline CDR1 reads MNHNS; CDR2 reads SASEGT. V gave up 5 bases and J gave up 4 bases; unmatched junction bases: 4. The CDR3 is CASSKRGRETQYF. CDR3 bases: TGTGCCAGCAGTAAGCGGGGTAGAGAGACCCAGTACTTC.

This clonotype was seen at least ten times. This chain uses TRBV7-2 with TRBJ2-2; 11 bases match TRBD2. Germline V lookup: CDR1 SGHTA, CDR2 FQGNSA. V lost 6 bases, J lost 4 bases, and 10 bases stayed unmatched. The CDR3 spans 17 residues. CDR3 sequence: CASRYRLAGGPTGELFF. In DNA, the CDR3 is TGTGCCAGCAGATACCGTCTAGCGGGAGGTCCCACCGGGGAGCTGTTTTTT.

This clonotype was detected many times. V is TRBV19 and J is TRBJ1-6; 7 bases are shared with TRBD1. There are 14 residues in the CDR3. J gave up 6 bases and V 5 bases, and 4 bases lay outside the gene matches. From germline, CDR1 is LNHDA and CDR2 SQIVND (reference sequence). Written as DNA, the CDR3 is TGTGCCAGTAGTCCGACAGGGCCTAATTCACCCCTCCACTTT. Encoded protein: CASSPTGPNSPLHF.

The genes are TRBV5-1 and TRBJ2-3; TRBD1 aligns across 9 bases. Per the germline V gene, CDR1 is SGHRS and CDR2 is YFSETQ. The CDR3 is made up of 16 amino acids. Trimming removed 0 bases from V and 2 bases from J; junction bases left unmatched: 4. The CDR3 coding sequence is TGCGCCAGCAGCTTGGTGACAGGGGGGAACACAGATACGCAGTATTTT. Translation: CASSLVTGGNTDTQYF.

This clonotype was observed many times. The J gene is TRBJ1-1, the V gene TRBV19, with TRBD1 matching 7 bases. CDR1 LNHDA and CDR2 SQIVND come from the germline V gene (reference sequence). The V segment lost 7 bases and the J segment 0 bases; nucleotides outside the gene matches: 5. This CDR3 is 14 amino acids long. The CDR3 DNA sequence: TGTGCCAGTACCAGGGGACAGTTGAACACTGAAGCTTTCTTT. Protein product: CASTRGQLNTEAFF.

The chain combines TRBV23-1 with TRBJ2-3, with 7 bases that match TRBD2. TRBV23-1 is designated an ORF whose function remains uncertain. There are 16 residues in the CDR3. After removal of 4 bases from V and 6 bases from J, the junction contained 13 bases not matched to a gene. This CDR3 is CASSPLAWEGRDTQYF. The CDR3 bases are TGCGCCAGCAGTCCTCTAGCGTGGGAGGGGAGGGATACGCAGTATTTT.

This clonotype was observed many times. This chain links TRBV12-5 with TRBJ2-1, with TRBD2 matching 7 bases. Per the germline V gene, CDR1 is LGHNT and CDR2 is FRNRAP. The CDR3 extends over 16 amino acids. V lost 7 bases, J lost 10 bases, and 19 bases stayed unmatched. The CDR3 DNA sequence: TGTGCTAGTGTCCCGGGGCTAGCGGACCTCGGACGGGAGCAGTTCTTC. Translated, it gives CASVPGLADLGREQFF.

This clonotype was detected a few times. The chain carries TRBV12-3 or TRBV12-4 and TRBJ2-5; TRBD2 agrees at 12 bases. Losses at the gene ends were 3 bases for V and 4 bases for J; bases not matched to a gene: 3. The CDR3 spans 15 residues. For the CDR3, the DNA is TGTGCCAGCAGTTTGACTAGCGGGAGAACAGAGACCCAGTACTTC. This sequence encodes CASSLTSGRTETQYF.

This clonotype was recorded at least ten times. The genes are TRBV7-3 and TRBJ2-3; 9 nucleotides match TRBD2. The length of the CDR3 is 14 residues. The germline V gene has CDR1 SGHTA and CDR2 FQGTGA. V gave up 2 bases and J gave up 8 bases; unmatched junction bases: 5. CDR3 bases: TGTGCCAGCAGCTTAGCGGGGGGGGGTGGTACGCAGTATTTT. This gives the protein CASSLAGGGGTQYF.

Comment on this clonotype: A clone one base away is much larger, so this may be a read error. V and J are TRBV7-2 and TRBJ2-1, with unresolved D. V was cut by 8 bases and J by 5 bases, with 10 bases left in between. Germline values: CDR1 SGHTA, CDR2 FQGNSA. The CDR3 is made up of 12 amino acids. The CDR3 DNA reads TGTGCCAGCTGCCCCACCGACAATGAGCAGTTCTTC. Translating it yields CASCPTDNEQFF.

At least ten counts were recorded for this clonotype. The chain joins TRBV12-3 or TRBV12-4 to TRBJ1-1; D remains ambiguous. The length of the CDR3 is 13 residues. Trimming stripped 2 bases from V and 0 bases from J, with 4 bases between. The CDR3: CASSLFMNTEAFF. The CDR3 nucleotides are TGTGCCAGCAGTTTATTTATGAACACTGAAGCTTTCTTT.

On this clonotype: A much larger clonotype is one base distant, so this may be a read error. The rearrangement joins TRBV7-2 to TRBJ1-6, with D hard to call. V was shortened by 4 bases and J by 8 bases, with 9 bases between the two germline ends. Germline V CDR1 and CDR2: SGHTA, FQGNSA. The CDR3 is 13 amino acids. CDR3 protein: CASSSPTYSPLHF. For the CDR3, the DNA is TGTGCCAGCAGCTCCCCCACTTATTCACCCCTCCACTTT.

V and J are TRBV20-1 and TRBJ2-3; 14 bases align to TRBD2. This CDR3 is built from 17 residues. With V trimmed by 0 bases and J by 4 bases, 6 bases remained unmatched. Germline loops: CDR1 DFQATT, CDR2 SNEGSKA (reference sequence). Here the CDR3 DNA reads TGCAGTGCTAGAGATCTAGGACTAGCGGGAGGAGCAGATACGCAGTATTTT. Protein product: CSARDLGLAGGADTQYF.